This T cell receptor (beta chain) was obtained from a study of blood T cell repertoires in COVID-19. The wider study: Sources were T cells, B-cell-depleted T cells, or PBMCs; the material itself was cDNA or gDNA.

Trimming took 5 bases from V and 7 from J, leaving 12 bases between them. The germline V gene has CDR1 ENHRY and CDR2 SYGVKD. CDR3 length: 14 amino acids. This clone was seen a handful of times. Per the original methods: Estimates of nucleated cell counts were drawn from the amplification of reference gene primers. Sequencing was performed with immunoSEQ multiplex PCR; in TCRdb, only in-frame clones are kept and a portion is missing. V, J and clone size were drawn from that table, and D and trimming were deduced from the DNA. The profile covers roughly 160,000 clones, with about 88% appearing a single time and 0.99% taken by the ten largest.

The source material was peripheral blood. The rearrangement joins TRBV10-3 to TRBJ1-6, with D possibly being TRBD1 (5 bases). This TCR came from a man younger than 35 with acute or convalescent COVID-19. CDR3 bases: TGTGCCATCAGTTTCGACAGTGGGAATTCACCCCTCCACTTT. Protein product: CAISFDSGNSPLHF.